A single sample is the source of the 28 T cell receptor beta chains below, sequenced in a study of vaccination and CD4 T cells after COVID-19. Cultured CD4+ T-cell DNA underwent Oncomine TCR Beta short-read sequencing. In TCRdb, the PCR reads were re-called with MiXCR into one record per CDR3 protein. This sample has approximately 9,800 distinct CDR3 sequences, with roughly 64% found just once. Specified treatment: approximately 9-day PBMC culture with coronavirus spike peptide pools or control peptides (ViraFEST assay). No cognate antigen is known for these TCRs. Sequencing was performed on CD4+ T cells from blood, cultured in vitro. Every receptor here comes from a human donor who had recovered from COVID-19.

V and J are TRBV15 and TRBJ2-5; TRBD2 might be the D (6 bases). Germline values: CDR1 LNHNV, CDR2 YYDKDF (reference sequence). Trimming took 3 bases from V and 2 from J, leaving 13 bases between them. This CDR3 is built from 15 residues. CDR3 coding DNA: TGTGCCACCAGCAGGGGCCCTGCGGGACAAGAGACCCAGTACTTC. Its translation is CATSRGPAGQETQYF. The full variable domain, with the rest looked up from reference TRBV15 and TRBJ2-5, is DAMVIQNPRYQVTQFGKPVTLSCSQTLNHNVMYWYQQKSSQAPKLLFHYYDKDFNNEADTPDNFQSRRPNTSFCFLDIRSPGLGDTAMYLCATSRGPAGQETQYFGPGTRLLVL.

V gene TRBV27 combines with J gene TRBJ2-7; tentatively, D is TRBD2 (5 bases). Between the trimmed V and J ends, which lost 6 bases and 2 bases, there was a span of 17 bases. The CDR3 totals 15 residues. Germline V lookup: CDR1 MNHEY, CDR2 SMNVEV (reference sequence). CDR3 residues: CASSLALTGTYEQYF. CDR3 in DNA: TGTGCCAGCAGCCTAGCCCTGACGGGGACCTACGAGCAGTACTTC.

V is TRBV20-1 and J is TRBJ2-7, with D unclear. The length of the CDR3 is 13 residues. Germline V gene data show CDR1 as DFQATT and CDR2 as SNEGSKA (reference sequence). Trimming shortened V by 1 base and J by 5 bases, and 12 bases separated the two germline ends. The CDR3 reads CSARGATSHEQYF. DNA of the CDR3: TGCAGTGCTAGAGGGGCCACGAGCCACGAGCAGTACTTC.

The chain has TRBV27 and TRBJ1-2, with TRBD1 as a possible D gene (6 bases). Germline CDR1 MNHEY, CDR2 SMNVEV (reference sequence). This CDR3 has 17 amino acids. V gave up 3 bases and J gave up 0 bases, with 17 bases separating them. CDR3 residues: CASSFSSGAKANYGYTF. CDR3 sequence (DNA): TGTGCCAGCAGTTTTTCTTCAGGGGCCAAAGCTAACTATGGCTACACCTTC.

Here the CDR3 reads CASGQGGAQPQHF. For the CDR3, the DNA is TGTGCCAGCGGACAGGGAGGGGCTCAGCCCCAGCATTTT. The chain has TRBV12-3 or TRBV12-4 and TRBJ1-5; 8 bases match TRBD1. The CDR3 consists of 13 residues. Losses at the gene ends were 8 bases for V and 6 bases for J; bases not matched to a gene: 6.

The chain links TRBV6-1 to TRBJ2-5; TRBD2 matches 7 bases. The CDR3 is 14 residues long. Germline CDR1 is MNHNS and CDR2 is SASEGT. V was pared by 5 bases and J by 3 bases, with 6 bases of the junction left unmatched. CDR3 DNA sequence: TGTGCCAGCAGTAAATTGGGGGGGGAAGAGACCCAGTACTTC. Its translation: CASSKLGGEETQYF.

The DNA for the CDR3 is TGTGCCAGCAGTCGCCCCCGGCTAGCCCCTTCCAATGAGCAGTTCTTC. It is translated as CASSRPRLAPSNEQFF. V usage is TRBV12-3 or TRBV12-4 and J usage is TRBJ2-1; maybe TRBD2 (5 bases). The CDR3 covers 16 residues. Trimming pared 5 bases from V and 6 bases from J, leaving 20 bases between.

The CDR3 DNA reads TGTGCCTGGAGTATCGGAAAGGGTGGCTACACCTTC. Its protein product is CAWSIGKGGYTF. The chain has TRBV30 and TRBJ1-2; D remains ambiguous. The CDR3 is 12 amino acids. Trimming cost V 2 bases and J 7 bases, with 11 bases left between them. Germline V gene sequence: CDR1 GTSNPN, CDR2 SVGIG (reference sequence).

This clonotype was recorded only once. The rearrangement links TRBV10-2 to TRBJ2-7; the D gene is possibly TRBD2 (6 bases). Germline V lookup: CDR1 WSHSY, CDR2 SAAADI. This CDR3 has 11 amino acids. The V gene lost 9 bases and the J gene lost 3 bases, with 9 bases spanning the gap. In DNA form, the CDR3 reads TGCGCCAGTTCCGGGGGCTACGAGCAGTACTTC. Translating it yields CASSGGYEQYF.

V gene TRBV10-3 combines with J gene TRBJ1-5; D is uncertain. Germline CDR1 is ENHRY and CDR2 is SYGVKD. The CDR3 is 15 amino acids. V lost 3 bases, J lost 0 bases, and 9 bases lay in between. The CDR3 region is CAISDPNYSNQPQHF. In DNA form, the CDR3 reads TGTGCCATCAGTGACCCGAATTATAGCAATCAGCCCCAGCATTTT.

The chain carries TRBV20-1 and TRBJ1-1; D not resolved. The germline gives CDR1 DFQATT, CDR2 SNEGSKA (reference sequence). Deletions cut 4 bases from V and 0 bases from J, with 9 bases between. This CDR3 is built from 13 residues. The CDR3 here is CSATNSMNTEAFF. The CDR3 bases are TGCAGTGCTACGAACAGCATGAACACTGAAGCTTTCTTT.

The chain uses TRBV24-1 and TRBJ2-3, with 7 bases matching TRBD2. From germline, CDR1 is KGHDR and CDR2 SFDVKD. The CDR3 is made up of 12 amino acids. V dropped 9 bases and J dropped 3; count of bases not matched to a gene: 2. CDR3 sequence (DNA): TGTGCCACCTCTAGCGGTACAGATACGCAGTATTTT. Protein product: CATSSGTDTQYF.

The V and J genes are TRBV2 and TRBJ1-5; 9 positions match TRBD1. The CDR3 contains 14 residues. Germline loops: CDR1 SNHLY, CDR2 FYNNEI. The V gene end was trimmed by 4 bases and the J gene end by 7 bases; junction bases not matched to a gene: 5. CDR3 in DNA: TGTGCCAGCAGTGGGCAACAGGGGGCACAGCCCCAGCATTTT. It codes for CASSGQQGAQPQHF.

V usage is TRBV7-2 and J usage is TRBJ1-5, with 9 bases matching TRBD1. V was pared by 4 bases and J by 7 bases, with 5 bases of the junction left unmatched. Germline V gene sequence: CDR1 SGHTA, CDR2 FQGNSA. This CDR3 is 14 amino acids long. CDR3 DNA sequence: TGTGCCAGCAGCTACGGGACAGGGAGGCAGCCCCAGCATTTT. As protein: CASSYGTGRQPQHF.

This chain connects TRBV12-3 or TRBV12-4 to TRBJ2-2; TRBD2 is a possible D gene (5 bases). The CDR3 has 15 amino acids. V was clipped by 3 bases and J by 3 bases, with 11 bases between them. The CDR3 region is CASSFEGTDTGELFF. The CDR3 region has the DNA TGTGCCAGCAGTTTTGAGGGTACGGACACCGGGGAGCTGTTTTTT.

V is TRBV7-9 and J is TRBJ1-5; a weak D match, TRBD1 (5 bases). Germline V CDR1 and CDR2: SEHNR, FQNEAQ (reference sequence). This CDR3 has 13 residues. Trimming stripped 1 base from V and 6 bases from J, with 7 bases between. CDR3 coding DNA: TGTGCCAGCAGCTTAGGGCAGGGTCAGCCCCAGCATTTT. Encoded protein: CASSLGQGQPQHF.

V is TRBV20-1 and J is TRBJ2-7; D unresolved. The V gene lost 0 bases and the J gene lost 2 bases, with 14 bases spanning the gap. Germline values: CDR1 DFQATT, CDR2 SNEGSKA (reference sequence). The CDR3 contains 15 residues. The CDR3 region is CSARDLGPATYEQYF. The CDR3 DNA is TGCAGTGCTAGAGATCTAGGGCCAGCAACCTACGAGCAGTACTTC.

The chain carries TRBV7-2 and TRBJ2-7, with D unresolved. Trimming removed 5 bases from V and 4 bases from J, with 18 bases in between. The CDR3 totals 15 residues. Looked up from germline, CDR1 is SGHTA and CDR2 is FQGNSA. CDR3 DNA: TGTGCCAGCAGCCGAGGATGGACCCATGATTACGAGCAGTACTTC. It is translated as CASSRGWTHDYEQYF.

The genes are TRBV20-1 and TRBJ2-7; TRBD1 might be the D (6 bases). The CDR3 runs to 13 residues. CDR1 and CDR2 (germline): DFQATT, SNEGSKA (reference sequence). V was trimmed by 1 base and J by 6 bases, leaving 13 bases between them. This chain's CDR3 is CSARASGTSEQYF. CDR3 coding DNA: TGCAGTGCTAGAGCCTCCGGGACAAGCGAGCAGTACTTC.

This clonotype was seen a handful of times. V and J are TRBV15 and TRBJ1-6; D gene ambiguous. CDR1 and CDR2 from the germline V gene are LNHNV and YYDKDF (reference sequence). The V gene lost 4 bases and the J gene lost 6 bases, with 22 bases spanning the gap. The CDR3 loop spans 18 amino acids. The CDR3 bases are TGTGCCACCAGCACCGCAGCAGTAGGGTTCTACAGTAATTCACCCCTCCACTTT. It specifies CATSTAAVGFYSNSPLHF.

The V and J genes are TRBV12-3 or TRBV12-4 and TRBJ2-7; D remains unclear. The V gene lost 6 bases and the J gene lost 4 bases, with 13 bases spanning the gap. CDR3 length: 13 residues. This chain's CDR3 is CASSEDGEYEQYF. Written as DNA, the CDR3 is TGTGCCAGCAGCGAGGACGGTGAGTACGAGCAGTACTTC.

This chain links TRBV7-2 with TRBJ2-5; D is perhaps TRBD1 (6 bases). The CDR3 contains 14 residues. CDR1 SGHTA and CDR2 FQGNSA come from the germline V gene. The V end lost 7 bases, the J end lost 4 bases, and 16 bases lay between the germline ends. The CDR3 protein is CASKQGWGGETQYF. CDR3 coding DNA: TGTGCCAGCAAGCAGGGGTGGGGTGGAGAGACCCAGTACTTC.

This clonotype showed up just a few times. The chain's CDR3 is CASSQGRGTITDTQYF. DNA for the CDR3: TGTGCCAGCAGTCAGGGCAGGGGCACGATCACAGATACGCAGTATTTT. The genes are TRBV6-2 or TRBV6-3 and TRBJ2-3, with D perhaps matching TRBD1 (6 bases). Germline CDR1 reads MNHEY; CDR2 reads SVGEGT. V gave up 5 bases and J gave up 2 bases, with 17 bases separating them. CDR3 size: 16 residues.

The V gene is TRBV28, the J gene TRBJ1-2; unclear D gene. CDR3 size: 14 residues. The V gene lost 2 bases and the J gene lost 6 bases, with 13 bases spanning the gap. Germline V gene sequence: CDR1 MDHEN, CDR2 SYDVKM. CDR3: CASSLRTGLNGYTF. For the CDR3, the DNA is TGTGCCAGCAGTTTACGGACCGGTCTAAATGGCTACACCTTC.

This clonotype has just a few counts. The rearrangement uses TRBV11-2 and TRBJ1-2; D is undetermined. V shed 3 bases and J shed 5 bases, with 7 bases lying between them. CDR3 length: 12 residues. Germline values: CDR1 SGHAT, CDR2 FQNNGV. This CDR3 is CASSFREYGYTF. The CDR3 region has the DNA TGTGCCAGCAGCTTTCGGGAATATGGCTACACCTTC.

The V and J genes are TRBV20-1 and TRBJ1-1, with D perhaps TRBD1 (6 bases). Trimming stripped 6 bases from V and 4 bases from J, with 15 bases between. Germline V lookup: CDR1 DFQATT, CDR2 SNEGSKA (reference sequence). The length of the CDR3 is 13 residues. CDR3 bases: TGCAGTGCCCTCGGGGGGGCCGGCACTGAAGCTTTCTTT. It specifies CSALGGAGTEAFF.

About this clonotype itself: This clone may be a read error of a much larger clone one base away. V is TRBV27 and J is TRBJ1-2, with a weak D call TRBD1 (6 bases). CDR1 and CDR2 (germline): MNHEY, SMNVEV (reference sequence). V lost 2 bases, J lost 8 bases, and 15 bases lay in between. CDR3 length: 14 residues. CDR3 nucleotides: TGTGCCAGCAGTTTACTGTCGGACAGAGGGGGCTACACCTTC. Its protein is CASSLLSDRGGYTF.

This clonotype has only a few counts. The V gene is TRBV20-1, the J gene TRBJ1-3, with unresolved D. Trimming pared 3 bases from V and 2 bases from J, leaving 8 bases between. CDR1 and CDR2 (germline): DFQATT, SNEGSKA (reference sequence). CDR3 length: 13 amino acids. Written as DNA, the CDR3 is TGCAGTGCTAGCGGGATCGCTGGAAACACCATATATTTT. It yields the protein CSASGIAGNTIYF.